The rows below give T cell receptor beta chains drawn from one sample of a study of prognosis after radiotherapy for stage I lung cancer. Each CDR3 protein gets one entry after TCRdb re-called the multiplex PCR reads with MiXCR. Of about 14,000 distinct CDR3 sequences listed, 55% to 60% are singletons. Here the sequenced sample was PBMCs, taken before or after stereotactic body radiation therapy (not recorded which). The receptors shown here come from a donor of 50 years or more with non-small cell lung cancer. Both conserved end residues are part of each CDR3. Fields, in order: CDR3 protein, CDR3 DNA, clone size, V gene, D gene, J gene. A D gene is named only where the DNA matches it firmly. The listing skips clone size in some rows; elsewhere it reads once, few, many or a size class.

cdr3_aa: CASSYGDPLSYEQYF
cdr3_nt: TGTGCCAGCAGCTATGGGGACCCTCTTTCCTACGAGCAGTACTTC
clone_size: NA
v_call: TRBV6-2/TRBV6-3
d_call: NA
j_call: TRBJ2-7

cdr3_aa: CASSFVGARSTEAFF
cdr3_nt: TGTGCCAGCAGTTTCGTAGGAGCAAGGAGCACTGAAGCTTTCTTT
clone_size: many
v_call: TRBV12-3/TRBV12-4
d_call: NA
j_call: TRBJ1-1

cdr3_aa: CASSFADSGSGNTIYF
cdr3_nt: TGTGCCAGCAGTTTTGCGGACAGTGGCTCTGGAAACACCATATATTTT
clone_size: NA
v_call: TRBV12-3/TRBV12-4
d_call: NA
j_call: TRBJ1-3

cdr3_aa: CASGLEGGRSETQYF
cdr3_nt: TGTGCTAGTGGTTTGGAGGGCGGGAGAAGTGAGACCCAGTACTTC
clone_size: many
v_call: TRBV12-5
d_call: TRBD2
j_call: TRBJ2-5

cdr3_aa: CASSPRGVSYGYTF
cdr3_nt: TGCGCCAGCAGCCCCCGCGGGGTCTCCTATGGCTACACCTTC
clone_size: NA
v_call: TRBV11-1
d_call: NA
j_call: TRBJ1-2

cdr3_aa: CASGGQTGTGELFF
cdr3_nt: TGTGCCAGCGGGGGACAGACGGGTACCGGGGAGCTGTTTTTT
clone_size: medium-sized
v_call: TRBV28
d_call: TRBD1
j_call: TRBJ2-2

cdr3_aa: CASSLPDRAGKAFF
cdr3_nt: TGTGCCAGCAGTTTACCCGACAGGGCTGGGAAGGCTTTCTTT
clone_size: NA
v_call: TRBV28
d_call: TRBD1
j_call: TRBJ1-1

cdr3_aa: CASSYRTSSYEQYF
cdr3_nt: TGTGCCAGCAGTTATAGGACTAGCTCCTACGAGCAGTACTTC
clone_size: medium-sized
v_call: TRBV6-5
d_call: TRBD2
j_call: TRBJ2-7

cdr3_aa: CASSLGDRGYNSPLHF
cdr3_nt: TGCGCCAGCAGCTTGGGTGACAGGGGCTATAATTCACCCCTCCACTTT
clone_size: NA
v_call: TRBV5-1
d_call: TRBD1
j_call: TRBJ1-6

cdr3_aa: CAISTGSGYTF
cdr3_nt: TGTGCCATCAGTACAGGGTCTGGCTACACCTTC
clone_size: NA
v_call: TRBV10-3
d_call: NA
j_call: TRBJ1-2

cdr3_aa: CASSPGNQPQHF
cdr3_nt: TGTGCCAGCAGTCCGGGTAATCAGCCCCAGCATTTT
clone_size: medium-sized
v_call: TRBV12-3/TRBV12-4
d_call: NA
j_call: TRBJ1-5

cdr3_aa: CSAPRPTEGSNEQFF
cdr3_nt: TGCAGTGCTCCCCGCCCGACAGAGGGGAGCAATGAGCAGTTCTTC
clone_size: many
v_call: TRBV20-1
d_call: NA
j_call: TRBJ2-1

cdr3_aa: CASSLRGRGLSDTQYF
cdr3_nt: TGTGCCAGCAGCTTGAGAGGCAGGGGACTCTCAGATACGCAGTATTTT
clone_size: NA
v_call: TRBV5-8
d_call: NA
j_call: TRBJ2-3

cdr3_aa: CASSLIAGDPTGELFF
cdr3_nt: TGCGCCAGCAGCTTGATTGCAGGGGACCCAACCGGGGAGCTGTTTTTT
clone_size: NA
v_call: TRBV5-1
d_call: NA
j_call: TRBJ2-2

cdr3_aa: CSAIAGSIATNEQFF
cdr3_nt: TGCAGCGCCATAGCCGGGAGTATAGCAACGAATGAGCAGTTCTTC
clone_size: many
v_call: TRBV29-1
d_call: NA
j_call: TRBJ2-1

cdr3_aa: CASSLASGRDISEQYF
cdr3_nt: TGTGCCAGCAGTTTGGCTAGCGGGAGGGATATAAGCGAGCAGTACTTC
clone_size: NA
v_call: TRBV28
d_call: TRBD2
j_call: TRBJ2-7

cdr3_aa: CASSGGTDTPGTDTQYF
cdr3_nt: TGTGCCAGCAGCGGGGGGACAGACACCCCCGGCACAGATACGCAGTATTTT
clone_size: many
v_call: TRBV7-9
d_call: NA
j_call: TRBJ2-3

cdr3_aa: CASSLVAGGINIQYF
cdr3_nt: TGTGCCAGCAGCTTGGTAGCGGGAGGGATAAACATTCAGTACTTC
clone_size: many
v_call: TRBV5-6
d_call: TRBD2
j_call: TRBJ2-4

cdr3_aa: CAGSPFWGGHNKQFF
cdr3_nt: TGTGCCGGCAGTCCTTTTTGGGGAGGCCACAATAAGCAGTTCTTC
clone_size: NA
v_call: TRBV27
d_call: NA
j_call: TRBJ2-1

cdr3_aa: CACSRAGELFF
cdr3_nt: TGTGCCTGCTCAAGGGCCGGGGAGCTGTTTTTT
clone_size: medium-sized
v_call: TRBV11-3
d_call: NA
j_call: TRBJ2-2

cdr3_aa: CASSYSRAGRDEETQYF
cdr3_nt: TGTGCCAGCAGTTACTCGAGGGCGGGGAGAGACGAAGAGACCCAGTACTTC
clone_size: NA
v_call: TRBV6-2/TRBV6-3
d_call: NA
j_call: TRBJ2-5

cdr3_aa: CASSAGQGSYGYTF
cdr3_nt: TGTGCCAGCAGTGCCGGACAGGGGAGCTATGGCTACACCTTC
clone_size: NA
v_call: TRBV6-1
d_call: TRBD1
j_call: TRBJ1-2

cdr3_aa: CASSRLARQIKNEQFF
cdr3_nt: TGTGCCAGCAGCCGTCTTGCGCGGCAGATAAAGAATGAGCAGTTCTTC
clone_size: NA
v_call: TRBV6-1
d_call: NA
j_call: TRBJ2-1

cdr3_aa: CASTPAYANEQFF
cdr3_nt: TGTGCCAGCACCCCAGCCTATGCGAATGAGCAGTTCTTC
clone_size: NA
v_call: TRBV6-1
d_call: NA
j_call: TRBJ2-1

cdr3_aa: CASRKGGNTEAFF
cdr3_nt: TGTGCCAGCCGGAAAGGGGGCAACACTGAAGCTTTCTTT
clone_size: many
v_call: TRBV2
d_call: TRBD1
j_call: TRBJ1-1

cdr3_aa: CASKFIDNEQFF
cdr3_nt: TGTGCCAGCAAGTTCATAGACAATGAGCAGTTCTTC
clone_size: medium-sized
v_call: TRBV28
d_call: NA
j_call: TRBJ2-1

cdr3_aa: CASSIDWFMAQHF
cdr3_nt: TGTGCCAGTAGTATAGATTGGTTCATGGCCCAGCATTTT
clone_size: NA
v_call: TRBV19
d_call: NA
j_call: TRBJ1-5

cdr3_aa: CSVEGLAGRNEQFF
cdr3_nt: TGCAGCGTTGAGGGACTAGCGGGCAGAAATGAGCAGTTCTTC
clone_size: many
v_call: TRBV29-1
d_call: TRBD2
j_call: TRBJ2-1

cdr3_aa: CASSTKSPSGTSAYNEQFF
cdr3_nt: TGTGCCAGTAGTACCAAATCCCCTTCCGGGACTAGCGCTTACAATGAGCAGTTCTTC
clone_size: few
v_call: TRBV19
d_call: TRBD2
j_call: TRBJ2-1

cdr3_aa: CASSQDRSTNEKLFF
cdr3_nt: TGCGCCAGCAGCCAAGATCGATCAACTAATGAAAAACTGTTTTTT
clone_size: medium-sized
v_call: TRBV4-1
d_call: NA
j_call: TRBJ1-4

cdr3_aa: CATSMRREGKSSYNEQFF
cdr3_nt: TGTGCCACCAGCATGCGACGGGAGGGAAAAAGCTCCTACAATGAGCAGTTCTTC
clone_size: NA
v_call: TRBV15
d_call: TRBD2
j_call: TRBJ2-1

cdr3_aa: CATSVLAGVGEQYF
cdr3_nt: TGCGCCACTTCAGTACTAGCGGGAGTGGGCGAGCAGTACTTC
clone_size: NA
v_call: TRBV6-9
d_call: TRBD2
j_call: TRBJ2-7

cdr3_aa: CASRTTGVNQPQHF
cdr3_nt: TGTGCCAGCAGGACTACAGGAGTCAATCAGCCCCAGCATTTT
clone_size: NA
v_call: TRBV12-3/TRBV12-4
d_call: NA
j_call: TRBJ1-5

cdr3_aa: CASSPNSWVDTQHF
cdr3_nt: TGTGCCAGTAGTCCAAATTCCTGGGTAGATACGCAGCATTTT
clone_size: NA
v_call: TRBV19
d_call: NA
j_call: TRBJ1-5

cdr3_aa: CAIGLAGAPSGANVLTF
cdr3_nt: TGTGCCATCGGACTAGCGGGAGCCCCCTCTGGGGCCAACGTCCTGACTTTC
clone_size: NA
v_call: TRBV6-1
d_call: TRBD2
j_call: TRBJ2-6

cdr3_aa: CASSILPGVTYEQYF
cdr3_nt: TGTGCCAGTAGTATTTTGCCGGGAGTAACCTACGAGCAGTACTTC
clone_size: NA
v_call: TRBV19
d_call: NA
j_call: TRBJ2-7

cdr3_aa: CASSRTSGPTDTQYF
cdr3_nt: TGTGCCAGCAGTCGGACTAGCGGACCCACAGATACGCAGTATTTT
clone_size: NA
v_call: TRBV25-1
d_call: TRBD2
j_call: TRBJ2-3

cdr3_aa: CAVQRGDGGRRHGAGELFF
cdr3_nt: TGTGCCGTCCAGAGGGGGGATGGCGGGAGGCGTCACGGAGCCGGGGAGCTGTTTTTT
clone_size: medium-sized
v_call: TRBV24-1
d_call: TRBD2
j_call: TRBJ2-2

cdr3_aa: CASSIGTEGAYEQYF
cdr3_nt: TGTGCCAGTAGTATAGGGACGGAGGGGGCCTACGAGCAGTACTTC
clone_size: NA
v_call: TRBV19
d_call: NA
j_call: TRBJ2-7

cdr3_aa: CASSSGERNTIYF
cdr3_nt: TGTGCCAGCAGCTCCGGAGAACGAAACACCATATATTTT
clone_size: NA
v_call: TRBV11-3
d_call: NA
j_call: TRBJ1-3

cdr3_aa: CATSSTGVNEQFF
cdr3_nt: TGTGCCACCAGTAGCACGGGGGTGAATGAGCAGTTCTTC
clone_size: NA
v_call: TRBV24-1
d_call: NA
j_call: TRBJ2-1

cdr3_aa: CASSMTGDYNSPLHF
cdr3_nt: TGTGCCAGTAGTATGACAGGGGATTATAATTCACCCCTCCACTTT
clone_size: NA
v_call: TRBV19
d_call: TRBD1
j_call: TRBJ1-6

cdr3_aa: CASSLRGRTDTQYF
cdr3_nt: TGTGCCAGCAGCTTAAGGGGGCGCACAGATACGCAGTATTTT
clone_size: many
v_call: TRBV5-6
d_call: TRBD1
j_call: TRBJ2-3

cdr3_aa: CASSGTGGTDTQYF
cdr3_nt: TGTGCCAGCAGCGGGACAGGGGGCACAGATACGCAGTATTTT
clone_size: once
v_call: TRBV2
d_call: TRBD1
j_call: TRBJ2-3

cdr3_aa: CASSSGDSSYEQYF
cdr3_nt: TGTGCCAGCAGCTCAGGGGACTCCTCCTACGAGCAGTACTTC
clone_size: many
v_call: TRBV7-2
d_call: NA
j_call: TRBJ2-7

cdr3_aa: CSVQFAWTGELFF
cdr3_nt: TGCAGCGTCCAATTTGCGTGGACCGGGGAGCTGTTTTTT
clone_size: NA
v_call: TRBV29-1
d_call: NA
j_call: TRBJ2-2